This is a list of T cell receptor beta chains from one sample in a study of blood T cell repertoires in COVID-19. Sequencing was performed with immunoSEQ multiplex PCR; in TCRdb, only in-frame clones are kept and a portion is missing. Altogether 190,000 or so clones are present, 80% to 90% being singletons, with the ten largest covering approximately 2.9%. Sequencing used peripheral blood. The receptor source for this set is a man in his forties or fifties with active or convalescent COVID-19. Each CDR3 is given with its conserved first and last residue. D genes are given only for firm matches. Some rows mark clone size as missing; the rest say once, few, many or name a class of expanded clone.

clone size | J gene | D gene | V gene | CDR3 DNA | CDR3 protein
- | TRBJ1-1 | - | TRBV14 | TGTGCCAGCAGCCAAGTTTTGAGACGGGGGGCTTTCTTT | CASSQVLRRGAFF
- | TRBJ2-7 | - | TRBV5-5 | TGTGCCAGCAGCTTGGTAGCGACATACGAGCAGTACTTC | CASSLVATYEQYF
- | TRBJ2-7 | TRBD1 | TRBV5-1 | TGCGCCAGCAGCGTACCAAAACAGGGGCCCTCTTCCGAGCAGTACTTC | CASSVPKQGPSSEQYF
- | TRBJ1-5 | - | TRBV28 | TGTGCCAGCTCCCGTGGTACAGGCACTCAGCCCCAGCATTTT | CASSRGTGTQPQHF
- | TRBJ2-1 | TRBD2 | TRBV15 | TGTGCCACCAGCAGAGGGACTAGCCCAAATGAGCAGTTCTTC | CATSRGTSPNEQFF
- | TRBJ1-3 | - | TRBV27 | TGTGCCAGCAGTTTTAGTAATCCCTCTGGAAACACCATATATTTT | CASSFSNPSGNTIYF
- | TRBJ2-1 | - | TRBV5-1 | TGCGCCAGCAGCTTGGCATCGGGAGCGGAGAATGAGCAGTTCTTC | CASSLASGAENEQFF
- | TRBJ2-6 | - | TRBV30 | TGTGCCTGGAGTGTAGTACGGCAGGGGTTCAGCTCTGGGGCCAACGTCCTGACTTTC | CAWSVVRQGFSSGANVLTF
- | TRBJ1-1 | TRBD1 | TRBV19 | TGTGCCAGTAGTATGGGGGACAGGGCTGTGGTGACTGAAGCTTTCTTT | CASSMGDRAVVTEAFF
few | TRBJ2-7 | TRBD2 | TRBV7-2 | TGTGCCAGCAGCTTAGTCGCTCTAGCGGGCTACGAGCAGTACTTC | CASSLVALAGYEQYF
- | TRBJ2-2 | - | TRBV7-9 | TGTGCCACCACCTATATAGACAGCCTCAACACCGGGGAGCTGTTTTTT | CATTYIDSLNTGELFF
- | TRBJ2-7 | TRBD1 | TRBV10-2 | TGCGCCAGCAGGACGGGACAGGGATCCTACGAGCAGTACTTC | CASRTGQGSYEQYF
- | TRBJ2-7 | - | TRBV6-1 | TGTGCCAGCAGTCGCAACTATTACTACGAGCAGTACTTC | CASSRNYYYEQYF
- | TRBJ1-1 | - | TRBV10-3 | TGTGCCATCAGTGGGCGGAGAACTGAAGCTTTCTTT | CAISGRRTEAFF
- | TRBJ2-5 | - | TRBV6-2/TRBV6-3 | TGTGCCAGCAGTCGGAGGGAGACCCAGTACTTC | CASSRRETQYF
- | TRBJ1-5 | - | TRBV6-5 | TGTGCCAGCACCTTTGGGTCGGGTCCCAATCAGCCCCAGCATTTT | CASTFGSGPNQPQHF